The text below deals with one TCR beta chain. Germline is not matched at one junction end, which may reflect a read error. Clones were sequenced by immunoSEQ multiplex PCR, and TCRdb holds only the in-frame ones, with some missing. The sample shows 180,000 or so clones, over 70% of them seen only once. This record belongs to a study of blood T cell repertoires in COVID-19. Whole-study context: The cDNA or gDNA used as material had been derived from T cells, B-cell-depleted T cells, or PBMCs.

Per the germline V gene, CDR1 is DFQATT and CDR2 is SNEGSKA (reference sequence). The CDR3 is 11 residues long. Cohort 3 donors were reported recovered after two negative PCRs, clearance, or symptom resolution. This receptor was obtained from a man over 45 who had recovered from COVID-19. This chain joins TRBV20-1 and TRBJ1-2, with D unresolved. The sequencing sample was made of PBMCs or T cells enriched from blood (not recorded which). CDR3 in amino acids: CSARGSKRIIF. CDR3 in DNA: TGCAGTGCTAGAGGAAGTAAGAGGATCATCTTC.